The 21 T cell receptor beta chains below come from one sample, sequenced in a study of T cells in tuberculosis. The table came from immunoSEQ multiplex PCR; TCRdb's copy has only in-frame clones and leaves some out. The data show roughly 34,000 clones, about nine tenths seen once. What was sequenced was PBMCs. These receptors originate from a donor between 10 and 35 years old with latent tuberculosis or without tuberculosis infection. Some clones in this sample may be carry-over from other donors' samples.

The V and J genes are TRBV6-1 and TRBJ2-3, with D perhaps matching TRBD2 (5 bases). The ends were cut back, 3 bases at V and 6 bases at J, with 7 bases in the middle. Germline CDR1 is MNHNS and CDR2 is SASEGT. The CDR3 contains 12 residues. CDR3 nucleotides: TGTGCCAGCAGTGACCCGGGGGATACGCAGTATTTT. It yields the protein CASSDPGDTQYF.

The V gene is TRBV4-2, the J gene TRBJ2-1; perhaps TRBD2 as D (6 bases). V lost 3 bases and J lost 7, with 10 bases in between. The CDR3 has 13 amino acids. Per the germline V gene, CDR1 is LGHNA and CDR2 is YNFKEQ. Written as DNA, the CDR3 is TGTGCCAGCAGCCATGGCGGGATGAATGAGCAGTTCTTC. It yields the protein CASSHGGMNEQFF.

The rearrangement links TRBV27 to TRBJ1-2, with 8 bases identical to TRBD1. Germline lookup yields CDR1 MNHEY and CDR2 SMNVEV (reference sequence). The ends lost 5 bases at V and 3 bases at J; junction bases unmatched: 17. The length of the CDR3 is 18 residues. CDR3 in amino acids: CASSELGQGGRTDYGYTF. The DNA of the CDR3 is TGTGCCAGCAGTGAACTTGGACAGGGCGGGAGAACGGACTATGGCTACACCTTC.

The gene calls are TRBV11-3 and TRBJ2-7, with D tentatively TRBD1 (5 bases). Germline lookup yields CDR1 SGHNT and CDR2 YENEEA. The CDR3 is made up of 16 amino acids. With 5 bases removed from V and 3 bases from J, the gap between germline ends came to 20 bases. Here the CDR3 DNA reads TGTGCCAGCAGCCAATACCAGGGAAAATTTTACTACGAGCAGTACTTC. Its translation: CASSQYQGKFYYEQYF.

The J gene is TRBJ2-5, the V gene TRBV25-1; D is ambiguous. Trimming removed 1 base from V and 2 bases from J, with 8 bases in between. This CDR3 has 14 amino acids. CDR1 and CDR2 from the germline V gene are MGHDK and SYGVNS. The CDR3 region is CASSEFSEQETQYF. The CDR3 DNA reads as TGTGCCAGCAGTGAATTCAGCGAACAAGAGACCCAGTACTTC.

V and J are TRBV6-5 and TRBJ2-3; D is perhaps TRBD2 (5 bases). Trimming stripped 8 bases from V and 5 bases from J, with 14 bases between. This CDR3 is built from 13 residues. CDR1 and CDR2 (germline): MNHEY, SVGAGI. The CDR3, as DNA: TGTGCCAGCCGGGAAAAGGTCGGAGATACGCAGTATTTT. This codes for CASREKVGDTQYF.

V usage is TRBV28 and J usage is TRBJ1-3; 8 nucleotides align to TRBD1. CDR3 length: 15 residues. Trimming took 7 bases from V and 8 from J; bases not matched to a gene: 13. Germline V gives CDR1 MDHEN, CDR2 SYDVKM. The CDR3 protein is CASTSMTGAGDTIYF. For the CDR3, the DNA is TGTGCCAGCACCTCAATGACAGGGGCGGGGGACACCATATATTTT.

The chain is built from TRBV6-6 and TRBJ2-1; D is possibly TRBD2 (6 bases). Trimming pared 4 bases from V and 9 bases from J, leaving 10 bases between. The CDR3 spans 12 residues. In germline, CDR1 is MNHNY, CDR2 SVGAGI (reference sequence). In DNA form, the CDR3 reads TGTGCCAGCAGTTCCGCGGGAAGTGAGCAGTTCTTC. Its protein product is CASSSAGSEQFF.

J is TRBJ2-7 and V is TRBV7-6, with D possibly TRBD1 on 6 matching bases. The CDR3 runs to 13 residues. Between the trimmed V and J ends, which lost 5 bases and 0 bases, there was a span of 8 bases. Per germline, CDR1 SGHVS and CDR2 FNYEAQ. The CDR3 protein is CASSRDNSYEQYF. CDR3 nucleotides: TGTGCCAGCAGCCGGGACAACTCCTACGAGCAGTACTTC.

The chain links TRBV11-2 to TRBJ2-3; 10 bases are shared with TRBD1. Germline V gives CDR1 SGHAT, CDR2 FQNNGV. The CDR3 is made up of 16 amino acids. Germline trimming cut 5 bases from V and 4 bases from J; bases unmatched to any gene: 9. The CDR3 DNA reads TGTGCCAGCAGCCTGGGACAGGGGCGTGATCCAGATACGCAGTATTTT. This codes for CASSLGQGRDPDTQYF. The complete variable domain, with remaining parts taken from reference TRBV11-2 and TRBJ2-3, reads EAGVAQSPRYKIIEKRQSVAFWCNPISGHATLYWYQQILGQGPKLLIQFQNNGVVDDSQLPKDRFSAERLKGVDSTLKIQPAKLEDSAVYLCASSLGQGRDPDTQYFGPGTRLTVL.

This chain connects TRBV29-1 to TRBJ1-1; 9 positions match TRBD1. The V and J ends lost 8 bases and 5 bases, in that order; junction bases with no gene match: 21. CDR3 length: 17 residues. Germline V CDR1 and CDR2: SQVTM, ANQGSEA. The CDR3 nucleotides are TGCAGCTTGTTGCCCCCGCTGGGACAGGGTGAGGGGACTGAAGCTTTCTTT. It encodes CSLLPPLGQGEGTEAFF.

V is TRBV6-1 and J is TRBJ1-4, with 7 bases that match TRBD1. V dropped 5 bases and J dropped 7; count of bases not matched to a gene: 7. The CDR3 loop spans 14 amino acids. Germline CDR1 reads MNHNS; CDR2 reads SASEGT. The DNA of the CDR3 is TGTGCCAGCAGTTTAAACAGGGGAGGTGAAAAACTGTTTTTT. Protein: CASSLNRGGEKLFF.

The CDR3 sequence: CASSPQGLAVLAKNIQYF. In nucleotides, the CDR3 is TGTGCCAGCTCACCACAGGGACTAGCGGTTCTAGCCAAAAACATTCAGTACTTC. The V gene is TRBV18, the J gene TRBJ2-4, with 11 bases identical to TRBD2. The V gene's germline CDR1 is KGHSH and CDR2 LQKENI. V gave up 1 base and J gave up 0 bases; unmatched junction bases: 5. This CDR3 is built from 18 residues.

For the CDR3, the DNA is TGTGCCATCAAGGCGGGAGACCCCTACAATGAGCAGTTCTTC. Amino acids: CAIKAGDPYNEQFF. This chain uses TRBV10-3 with TRBJ2-1; 7 bases are a match to TRBD2. The germline V gene has CDR1 ENHRY and CDR2 SYGVKD. CDR3 length: 14 amino acids. J gave up 2 bases and V 7 bases, and 5 bases lay outside the gene matches.

The rearrangement links TRBV4-2 to TRBJ2-7, with D perhaps matching TRBD2 (7 bases). Germline CDR1 LGHNA, CDR2 YNFKEQ. The CDR3 has 15 residues. V lost 0 bases and J 3 bases, leaving 12 bases between the germline ends. In DNA form, the CDR3 reads TGTGCCAGCAGCCAAGATCTGGGGGGGCTCTACGAGCAGTACTTC. It is translated as CASSQDLGGLYEQYF.

The CDR3 DNA sequence: TGTGCCAGCAGTTACGGGACAGGGGGCTCTAAAGCTTTCTTT. The encoded protein is CASSYGTGGSKAFF. The rearrangement links TRBV6-5 to TRBJ1-1, with 12 bases that match TRBD1. CDR3 length: 14 amino acids. Germline CDR1 reads MNHEY; CDR2 reads SVGAGI. The V and J ends lost 2 bases and 9 bases, in that order; junction bases with no gene match: 4.

V gene TRBV7-2 combines with J gene TRBJ1-2; TRBD1 matches 8 bases. The junction had 13 bases not matched to a gene; V was cut back by 1 base and J by 0 bases. Germline CDR1 is SGHTA and CDR2 is FQGNSA. The CDR3 runs 19 residues. CDR3 residues: CASSLEKPVRTGTNYGYTF. The CDR3, as DNA: TGTGCCAGCAGCTTAGAGAAACCGGTGCGGACAGGGACTAACTATGGCTACACCTTC.

The chain uses TRBV19 and TRBJ1-2; D not certain. V was pared by 5 bases and J by 1 base, with 14 bases between. The CDR3 has 15 residues. Germline CDR1 and CDR2: LNHDA and SQIVND (reference sequence). CDR3 sequence: CASSPPGSLNYGYTF. The CDR3 coding sequence is TGTGCCAGTAGTCCCCCGGGGAGCCTTAACTATGGCTACACCTTC. The complete variable domain, with remaining parts taken from reference TRBV19 and TRBJ1-2, reads DGGITQSPKYLFRKEGQNVTLSCEQNLNHDAMYWYRQDPGQGLRLIYYSQIVNDFQKGDIAEGYSVSREKKESFPLTVTSAQKNPTAFYLCASSPPGSLNYGYTFGSGTRLTVV.

The chain is built from TRBV2 and TRBJ2-7; 8 bases agree with TRBD1. With 2 bases clipped from V and 4 bases from J, the junction kept 7 bases outside the gene matches. The CDR3 sequence is 15 residues long. Germline CDR1 reads SNHLY; CDR2 reads FYNNEI. CDR3 coding DNA: TGTGCCAGCAGTGAAATGACAGGGGTTTTTTACGAGCAGTACTTC. Translation: CASSEMTGVFYEQYF.

V and J are TRBV13 and TRBJ2-3; 8 bases agree with TRBD2. Germline CDR1 PRHDT, CDR2 FYEKMQ (reference sequence). Unmatched junction bases numbered 5, after V lost 1 base and J lost 2 bases. The CDR3 consists of 16 residues. The CDR3 DNA is TGTGCCAGCAGCTTAGTCGCGGGGGGCCACACAGATACGCAGTATTTT. It is translated as CASSLVAGGHTDTQYF.

The chain uses TRBV6-1 and TRBJ1-3; 7 nucleotides align to TRBD1. V shed 0 bases and J 7 bases; nucleotides not matched to a gene: 6. The CDR3 has 15 residues. Looked up from germline, CDR1 is MNHNS and CDR2 is SASEGT. The CDR3 sequence is CASSEAARQGNTIYF. The CDR3 DNA is TGTGCCAGCAGTGAAGCGGCGCGACAGGGTAACACCATATATTTT.